This T cell receptor beta chain was observed in a study of blood T cell repertoires in COVID-19. In the authors' methods: Estimation of nucleated cell counts was performed using reference gene primer amplification. The repertoire was sequenced with immunoSEQ multiplex PCR; TCRdb's copy has only in-frame clones and lacks some. The DNA was the basis for D and trimming; V, J and clone size are from that table. The sample records about 46,000 clones, about 83% being singletons. Sequenced: peripheral blood. This clonotype was sampled from an elderly woman with acute or convalescent COVID-19.

The CDR3 sequence is CASRLSGATSTDTQYF. The DNA of the CDR3 is TGTGCCAGCAGGCTTAGCGGGGCAACTAGCACAGATACGCAGTATTTT. The genes are TRBV3-1 (or the pseudogene TRBV3-2) and TRBJ2-3; 8 positions match TRBD2. The V gene's germline CDR1 is LGHDT and CDR2 YNNKEL (reference sequence). After removal of 6 bases from V and 0 bases from J, the junction contained 8 bases not matched to a gene. The CDR3 sequence is 16 residues long.